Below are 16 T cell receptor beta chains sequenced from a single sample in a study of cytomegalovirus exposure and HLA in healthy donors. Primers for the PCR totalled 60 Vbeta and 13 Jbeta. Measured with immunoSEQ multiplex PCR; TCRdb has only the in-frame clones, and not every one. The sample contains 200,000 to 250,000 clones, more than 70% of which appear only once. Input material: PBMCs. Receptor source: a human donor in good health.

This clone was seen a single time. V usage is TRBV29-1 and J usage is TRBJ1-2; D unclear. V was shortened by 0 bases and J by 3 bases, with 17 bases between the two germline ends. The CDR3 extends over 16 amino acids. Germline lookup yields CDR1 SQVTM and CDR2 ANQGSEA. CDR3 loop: CSVEDAASAPDYGYTF. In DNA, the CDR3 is TGCAGCGTTGAAGATGCGGCATCGGCACCGGACTATGGCTACACCTTC. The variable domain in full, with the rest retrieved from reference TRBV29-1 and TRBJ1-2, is SAVISQKPSRDICQRGTSLTIQCQVDSQVTMMFWYRQQPGQSLTLIATANQGSEATYESGFVIDKFPISRPNLTFSTLTVSNMSPEDSSIYLCSVEDAASAPDYGYTFGSGTRLTVV.

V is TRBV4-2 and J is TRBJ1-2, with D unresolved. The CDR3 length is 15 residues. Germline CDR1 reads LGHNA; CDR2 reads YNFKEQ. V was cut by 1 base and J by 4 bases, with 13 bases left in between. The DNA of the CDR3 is TGTGCCAGCAGCCAAGCCTCGGTAGGGAGCTATGGCTACACCTTC. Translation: CASSQASVGSYGYTF.

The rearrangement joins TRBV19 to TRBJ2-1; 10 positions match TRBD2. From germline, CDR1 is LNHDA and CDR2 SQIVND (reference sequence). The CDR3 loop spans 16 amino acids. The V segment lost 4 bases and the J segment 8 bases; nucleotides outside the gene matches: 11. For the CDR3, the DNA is TGTGCCAGTAGTAGGGGATGGGCTAGCGGGGGAGATGAGCAGTTCTTC. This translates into CASSRGWASGGDEQFF. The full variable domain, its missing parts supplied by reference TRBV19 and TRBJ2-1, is DGGITQSPKYLFRKEGQNVTLSCEQNLNHDAMYWYRQDPGQGLRLIYYSQIVNDFQKGDIAEGYSVSREKKESFPLTVTSAQKNPTAFYLCASSRGWASGGDEQFFGPGTRLTVL.

The CDR3 DNA is TGCAGCGTTGCGTTCCCCCGGTTCGGTTCTGGGGCCAACGTCCTGACTTTC. Its protein is CSVAFPRFGSGANVLTF. V is TRBV29-1 and J is TRBJ2-6; D not certain. In germline, CDR1 is SQVTM, CDR2 ANQGSEA. The CDR3 is 17 amino acids. Trimming pared 4 bases from V and 1 base from J, leaving 17 bases between.

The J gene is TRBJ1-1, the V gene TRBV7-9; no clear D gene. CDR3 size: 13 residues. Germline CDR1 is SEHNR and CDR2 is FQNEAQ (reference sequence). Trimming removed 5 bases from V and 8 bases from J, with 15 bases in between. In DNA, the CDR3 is TGTGCCAGCAGCCGAACCGTCGAGGCAGAAGCTTTCTTT. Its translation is CASSRTVEAEAFF.

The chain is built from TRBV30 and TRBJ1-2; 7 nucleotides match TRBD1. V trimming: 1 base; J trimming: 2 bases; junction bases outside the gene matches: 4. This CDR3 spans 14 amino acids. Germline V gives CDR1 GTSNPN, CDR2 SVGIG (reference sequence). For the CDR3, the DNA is TGTGCCTGGAGTGCCGGGACAGACAACTATGGCTACACCTTC. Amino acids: CAWSAGTDNYGYTF.

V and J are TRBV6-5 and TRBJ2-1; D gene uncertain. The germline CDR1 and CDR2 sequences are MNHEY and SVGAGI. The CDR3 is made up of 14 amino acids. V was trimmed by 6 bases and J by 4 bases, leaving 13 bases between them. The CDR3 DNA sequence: TGTGCCAGCAGCTCGAGATACGGTTACAATGAGCAGTTCTTC. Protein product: CASSSRYGYNEQFF.

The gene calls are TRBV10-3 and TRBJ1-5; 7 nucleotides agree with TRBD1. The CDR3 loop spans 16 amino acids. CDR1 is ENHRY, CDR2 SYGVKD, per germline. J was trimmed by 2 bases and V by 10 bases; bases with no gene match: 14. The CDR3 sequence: CATGRRTGYGNQPQHF. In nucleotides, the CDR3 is TGTGCCACCGGGCGACGGACAGGATACGGCAATCAGCCCCAGCATTTT.

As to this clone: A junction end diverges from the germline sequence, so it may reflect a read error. The CDR3 sequence: CSSSRTGASYEQYF. CDR3 nucleotide sequence: TGTTCCAGCAGCCGAACAGGGGCCTCCTACGAGCAGTACTTC. The chain is built from TRBV7-9 and TRBJ2-7, with TRBD1 identical over 7 bases. The CDR3 runs to 14 residues. From germline, CDR1 is SEHNR and CDR2 FQNEAQ (reference sequence). Using reference TRBV7-9 and TRBJ2-7 for the parts outside the CDR3, the full variable domain is DTGVSQNPRHKITKRGQNVTFRCDPISEHNRLYWYRQTLGQGPEFLTYFQNEAQLEKSRLLSDRFSAERPKGSFSTLEIQRTEQGDSAMYLCSSSRTGASYEQYFGPGTRLTVT.

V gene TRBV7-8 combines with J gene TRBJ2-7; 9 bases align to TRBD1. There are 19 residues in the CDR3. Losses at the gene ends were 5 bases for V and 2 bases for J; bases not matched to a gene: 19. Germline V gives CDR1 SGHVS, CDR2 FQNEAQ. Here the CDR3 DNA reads TGTGCCAGCAGCCTAAAACACCCGGGTACACAGGGGGCTGCCTACGAGCAGTACTTC. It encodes CASSLKHPGTQGAAYEQYF.

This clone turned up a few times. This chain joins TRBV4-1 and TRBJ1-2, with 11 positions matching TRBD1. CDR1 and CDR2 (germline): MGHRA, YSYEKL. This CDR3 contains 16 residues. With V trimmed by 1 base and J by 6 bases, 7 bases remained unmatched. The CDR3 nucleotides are TGCGCCAGCAGCCAAGTGGGGACAGGGGGGAAGGATGGCTACACCTTC. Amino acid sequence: CASSQVGTGGKDGYTF.

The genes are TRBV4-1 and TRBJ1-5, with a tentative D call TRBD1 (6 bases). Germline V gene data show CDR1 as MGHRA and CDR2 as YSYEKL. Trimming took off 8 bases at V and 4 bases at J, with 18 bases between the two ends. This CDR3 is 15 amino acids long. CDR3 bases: TGCGCCAGCGCCGGGGGGCAGGGACGGAATCAGCCCCAGCATTTT. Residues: CASAGGQGRNQPQHF.

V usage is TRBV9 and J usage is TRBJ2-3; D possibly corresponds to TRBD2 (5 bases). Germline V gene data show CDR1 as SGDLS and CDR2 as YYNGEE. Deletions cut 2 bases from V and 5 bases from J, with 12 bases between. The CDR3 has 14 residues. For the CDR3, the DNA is TGTGCCAGCAGCGTCGTTGATAGCGAAGATACGCAGTATTTT. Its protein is CASSVVDSEDTQYF.

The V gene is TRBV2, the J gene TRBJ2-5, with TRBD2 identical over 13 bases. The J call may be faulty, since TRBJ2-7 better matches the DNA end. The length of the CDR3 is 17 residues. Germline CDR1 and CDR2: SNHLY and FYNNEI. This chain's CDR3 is CASSWTSGSKGGGEQYF. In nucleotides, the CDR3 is TGTGCCAGCAGTTGGACTAGCGGGAGTAAGGGGGGAGGCGAGCAGTACTTC.

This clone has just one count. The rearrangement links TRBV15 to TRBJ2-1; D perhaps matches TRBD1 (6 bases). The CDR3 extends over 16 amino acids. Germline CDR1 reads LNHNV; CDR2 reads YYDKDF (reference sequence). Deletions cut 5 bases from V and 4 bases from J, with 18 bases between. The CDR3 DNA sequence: TGTGCCACCAGCTTCCCAGGCAGGGGAATATACAATGAGCAGTTCTTC. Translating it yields CATSFPGRGIYNEQFF. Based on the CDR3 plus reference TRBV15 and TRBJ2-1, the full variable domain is DAMVIQNPRYQVTQFGKPVTLSCSQTLNHNVMYWYQQKSSQAPKLLFHYYDKDFNNEADTPDNFQSRRPNTSFCFLDIRSPGLGDTAMYLCATSFPGRGIYNEQFFGPGTRLTVL.

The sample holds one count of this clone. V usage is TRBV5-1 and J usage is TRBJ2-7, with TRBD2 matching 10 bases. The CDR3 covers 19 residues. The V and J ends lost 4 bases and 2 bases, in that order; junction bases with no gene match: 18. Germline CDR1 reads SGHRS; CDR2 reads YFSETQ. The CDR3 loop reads CASSLIGASGSFNPYEQYF. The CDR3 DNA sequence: TGCGCCAGCAGCCTGATAGGGGCTAGCGGGAGTTTTAACCCCTACGAGCAGTACTTC. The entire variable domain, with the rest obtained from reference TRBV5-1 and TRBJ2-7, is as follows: KAGVTQTPRYLIKTRGQQVTLSCSPISGHRSVSWYQQTPGQGLQFLFEYFSETQRNKGNFPGRFSGRQFSNSRSEMNVSTLELGDSALYLCASSLIGASGSFNPYEQYFGPGTRLTVT.